Shown below are 28 T cell receptor beta chains from a single sample sequenced in a study of blood T cells in healthy people across ages. Combining a sample-barcoded 5' primer with a J-beta primer mix, a second PCR ran for roughly 7 to 11 cycles. TCRdb re-analysed the 5' RACE reads in MiXCR, keeping a single row per CDR3 protein. The sample records around 1.5 million distinct CDR3 sequences, roughly a third being singletons. The sequencing sample was made of blood. The receptors shown here come from a woman in her twenties or thirties in good health.

This clonotype was observed once. V is TRBV3-1 and J is TRBJ2-1, with D maybe TRBD2 (6 bases). The CDR3 is 18 residues long. Germline V gives CDR1 LGHDT, CDR2 YNNKEL (reference sequence). Trimming took off 0 bases at V and 6 bases at J, with 21 bases between the two ends. CDR3 sequence: CASSQDLRMAGRFNEQFF. DNA for the CDR3: TGTGCCAGCAGCCAAGATCTTCGCATGGCGGGGCGCTTCAATGAGCAGTTCTTC.

This rearrangement joins TRBV6-1 to TRBJ1-5; no definite D call. Trimming cost V 7 bases and J 0 bases, with 10 bases left between them. The CDR3 runs to 14 residues. Germline values: CDR1 MNHNS, CDR2 SASEGT. The CDR3 sequence is CASIAGYSNQPQHF. In DNA form, the CDR3 reads TGTGCCAGCATAGCGGGATATAGCAATCAGCCCCAGCATTTT.

The gene calls are TRBV18 and TRBJ2-1; TRBD1 might be the D (6 bases). The germline V gene has CDR1 KGHSH and CDR2 LQKENI. With 3 bases removed from V and 6 bases from J, the gap between germline ends came to 15 bases. The CDR3 spans 15 residues. The CDR3 spells CASSPSVGAGNEQFF. The CDR3, as DNA: TGTGCCAGCTCACCTAGTGTGGGGGCAGGCAATGAGCAGTTCTTC.

The V call is TRBV11-2, the J call TRBJ2-1; perhaps TRBD1 as D (5 bases). The CDR3 is made up of 15 amino acids. From germline, CDR1 is SGHAT and CDR2 FQNNGV. Deletions cut 0 bases from V and 7 bases from J, with 13 bases between. The CDR3 bases are TGTGCCAGCAGCTTAGACAGGGTATCGAATAATGAGCAGTTCTTC. Its protein product is CASSLDRVSNNEQFF.

This clonotype was observed a few times. The chain couples TRBV7-2 to TRBJ2-1, with D possibly matching TRBD1 (6 bases). V lost 4 bases and J lost 3, with 16 bases in between. The CDR3 length is 16 residues. Germline CDR1 is SGHTA and CDR2 is FQGNSA. The CDR3 spells CASSWSTGRIYNEQFF. The CDR3 DNA sequence: TGTGCCAGCAGCTGGAGCACAGGGCGAATCTACAATGAGCAGTTCTTC.

This clonotype was detected a few times. The CDR3 loop reads CASSPRDTGGEQFF. The CDR3 DNA is TGTGCCAGCAGCCCCCGGGACACCGGCGGGGAGCAGTTCTTC. This chain uses TRBV3-1 with TRBJ2-1, with a weak D call TRBD1 (6 bases). Germline V lookup: CDR1 LGHDT, CDR2 YNNKEL (reference sequence). There are 14 residues in the CDR3. V was clipped by 4 bases and J by 10 bases, with 17 bases between them.

This chain connects TRBV20-1 to TRBJ2-3; possibly TRBD1 for D (6 bases). The CDR3 contains 14 residues. Per germline, CDR1 DFQATT and CDR2 SNEGSKA (reference sequence). V gave up 5 bases and J gave up 2 bases, with 14 bases separating them. This chain's CDR3 is CSAPRDNNTDTQYF. The DNA for the CDR3 is TGCAGTGCTCCCCGGGACAACAACACAGATACGCAGTATTTT.

The rearrangement links TRBV7-6 to TRBJ2-3; 8 nucleotides line up with TRBD1. The V gene's germline CDR1 is SGHVS and CDR2 FNYEAQ. V dropped 11 bases and J dropped 0; count of bases not matched to a gene: 10. The CDR3 is made up of 15 amino acids. CDR3 DNA sequence: TGTGCCTCTCGACAGGGGCGTTCTAGCACAGATACGCAGTATTTT. Translating it yields CASRQGRSSTDTQYF.

The chain employs TRBV9 and TRBJ2-7, with 8 bases identical to TRBD2. After removal of 0 bases from V and 3 bases from J, the junction contained 8 bases not matched to a gene. The CDR3 is 16 residues long. Germline V gives CDR1 SGDLS, CDR2 YYNGEE. The CDR3 loop reads CASSVEDSGNYYEQYF. The CDR3 DNA reads as TGTGCCAGCAGCGTAGAGGATAGCGGGAATTACTACGAGCAGTACTTC.

The chain joins TRBV7-9 to TRBJ2-5; possibly TRBD1 for D (5 bases). This CDR3 comprises 15 residues. The V gene lost 3 bases and the J gene lost 2 bases, with 13 bases spanning the gap. Germline loops: CDR1 SEHNR, CDR2 FQNEAQ (reference sequence). This CDR3 reads CASSFTGKRQETQYF. Here the CDR3 DNA reads TGTGCCAGCAGCTTCACAGGCAAACGTCAAGAGACCCAGTACTTC.

This chain connects TRBV11-1 to TRBJ2-7; TRBD2 matches 9 bases. V lost 5 bases, J lost 0 bases, and 8 bases stayed unmatched. This CDR3 is 16 amino acids long. Germline values: CDR1 SGHAT, CDR2 FQDESV (reference sequence). The CDR3 loop is CASSQRTSASSYEQYF. The CDR3 coding sequence is TGTGCCAGCAGCCAAAGGACTAGCGCGTCCTCCTACGAGCAGTACTTC.

This rearrangement joins TRBV9 to TRBJ2-5; 7 nucleotides agree with TRBD1. In germline, CDR1 is SGDLS, CDR2 YYNGEE. This CDR3 is built from 14 residues. Trimming cost V 1 base and J 5 bases; bases outside gene matches: 5. Here the CDR3 DNA reads TGTGCCAGCAGCGTATACAGGGGTGGCGAGACCCAGTACTTC. This codes for CASSVYRGGETQYF.

The chain joins TRBV27 to TRBJ2-3; TRBD2 is a possible D gene (5 bases). The CDR3 extends over 14 amino acids. The germline V and J ends were trimmed by 5 bases and 4 bases, with 13 bases remaining between them. Germline V gene lookup returns CDR1 MNHEY and CDR2 SMNVEV (reference sequence). CDR3 in amino acids: CASSQSGEPDTQYF. DNA of the CDR3: TGTGCCAGCAGTCAATCCGGGGAGCCAGATACGCAGTATTTT.

The chain recombines TRBV16 with TRBJ2-7; the D gene is possibly TRBD2 (5 bases). There are 15 residues in the CDR3. V lost 2 bases and J lost 6, with 17 bases in between. CDR1 and CDR2 from the germline V gene are KGHSY and FQNENV. The CDR3 is CASSQIHGPGGEQYF. The CDR3 region has the DNA TGTGCCAGCAGCCAAATACACGGGCCCGGAGGCGAGCAGTACTTC.

The chain recombines TRBV20-1 with TRBJ1-4; D is perhaps TRBD1 (5 bases). Germline CDR1 is DFQATT and CDR2 is SNEGSKA (reference sequence). The CDR3 length is 14 residues. The V and J ends lost 2 bases and 8 bases respectively, with 15 bases between them. In nucleotides, the CDR3 is TGCAGTGCTAGAATAACCAGGGTGGGGGAAAAACTGTTTTTT. As protein: CSARITRVGEKLFF.

This chain connects TRBV29-1 to TRBJ2-2, with 8 bases identical to TRBD1. This CDR3 is 13 amino acids long. V lost 4 bases and J lost 7; bases outside the gene matches: 5. Germline V CDR1 and CDR2: SQVTM, ANQGSEA. The chain's CDR3 is CSVGRGRDGELFF. CDR3 in DNA: TGCAGCGTTGGCAGGGGGCGAGACGGGGAGCTGTTTTTT.

This clonotype was observed a few times. The chain links TRBV4-2 to TRBJ2-7; 8 positions match TRBD2. The V and J ends lost 2 bases and 3 bases, in that order; junction bases with no gene match: 12. Germline lookup yields CDR1 LGHNA and CDR2 YNFKEQ. The CDR3 is 17 amino acids. CDR3 in DNA: TGTGCCAGCAGCCAACTCTCCAGCGGGGGACGCCGCTACGAGCAGTACTTC. Its translation: CASSQLSSGGRRYEQYF.

This clonotype was counted many times. The CDR3 is CASSPRREKLFF. In DNA form, the CDR3 reads TGTGCCAGCAGCCCTCGACGGGAAAAACTGTTTTTT. V gene TRBV3-1 combines with J gene TRBJ1-4; unclear D gene. The CDR3 contains 12 residues. Trimming pared 4 bases from V and 8 bases from J, leaving 8 bases between. Germline values: CDR1 LGHDT, CDR2 YNNKEL (reference sequence).

The chain carries TRBV15 and TRBJ2-5, with 7 bases that match TRBD1. Trimming at V came to 1 base and at J to 0 bases, leaving 2 bases not matched to a gene. The germline V gene has CDR1 LNHNV and CDR2 YYDKDF (reference sequence). The CDR3 is made up of 15 amino acids. The DNA of the CDR3 is TGTGCCACCAGCAGAGGGGACAGTTACCAAGAGACCCAGTACTTC. This gives the protein CATSRGDSYQETQYF. The full variable domain, its missing parts supplied by reference TRBV15 and TRBJ2-5, is DAMVIQNPRYQVTQFGKPVTLSCSQTLNHNVMYWYQQKSSQAPKLLFHYYDKDFNNEADTPDNFQSRRPNTSFCFLDIRSPGLGDTAMYLCATSRGDSYQETQYFGPGTRLLVL.

A word on this clonotype: A read error may account for a junction end that differs from germline. V usage is TRBV20-1 and J usage is TRBJ2-5; the match to TRBD2 covers 12 bases. This CDR3 contains 15 residues. The V gene's germline CDR1 is DFQATT and CDR2 SNEGSKA (reference sequence). The CDR3 DNA reads TGCAGTGCTTGGACTAGCGGGGCGCGGAGAGAGACCCGGTACTTC. Its protein is CSAWTSGARRETRYF.

Many counts were recorded for this clonotype. The rearrangement links TRBV25-1 to TRBJ2-1; D not resolved. V lost 5 bases and J 4 bases, leaving 9 bases between the germline ends. The germline CDR1 and CDR2 sequences are MGHDK and SYGVNS. The CDR3 totals 13 residues. CDR3 DNA sequence: TGTGCCAGCAGTTATACGGATTACAATGAGCAGTTCTTC. It yields the protein CASSYTDYNEQFF. Full variable domain (rest looked up from reference TRBV25-1 and TRBJ2-1): EADIYQTPRYLVIGTGKKITLECSQTMGHDKMYWYQQDPGMELHLIHYSYGVNSTEKGDLSSESTVSRIRTEHFPLTLESARPSHTSQYLCASSYTDYNEQFFGPGTRLTVL.

This clonotype was found a few times. The V and J genes are TRBV9 and TRBJ2-7; 11 nucleotides match TRBD2. The tail of the sequence fits TRBJ2-5 better, so the J call may be wrong. CDR3 length equals 17 residues. CDR1 SGDLS and CDR2 YYNGEE come from the germline V gene. The CDR3 reads CASSVGLTSGVGETQYF. In DNA form, the CDR3 reads TGTGCCAGCAGCGTAGGATTGACTAGCGGGGTGGGAGAGACCCAGTACTTC.

The V and J genes are TRBV20-1 and TRBJ2-5, with a weak D call TRBD2 (6 bases). The germline V gene encodes CDR1 DFQATT and CDR2 SNEGSKA (reference sequence). V was shortened by 8 bases and J by 4 bases, with 17 bases between the two germline ends. The length of the CDR3 is 13 residues. The CDR3 loop is CSTSRLVGETQYF. The CDR3 nucleotides read TGCAGTACTTCACGACTAGTCGGAGAGACCCAGTACTTC.

This clonotype was counted ten times or more. The chain combines TRBV6-1 with TRBJ1-1, with 7 bases that match TRBD1. Germline CDR1 is MNHNS and CDR2 is SASEGT. V was clipped by 8 bases and J by 2 bases; unmatched bases: 2. This CDR3 comprises 12 residues. CDR3 amino acids: CASRQGNTEAFF. CDR3 sequence (DNA): TGTGCCAGCCGACAGGGAAACACTGAAGCTTTCTTT.

This clonotype came up a few times. CDR3 coding DNA: TGTGCCAGCAGCCAAGCTCCCATGACAGGGGACGGTGGAGATACGCAGTATTTT. The encoded protein is CASSQAPMTGDGGDTQYF. The rearrangement joins TRBV3-1 to TRBJ2-3; 8 nucleotides line up with TRBD1. The CDR3 extends over 18 amino acids. Trimming removed 1 base from V and 5 bases from J; junction bases left unmatched: 14. Germline V CDR1 and CDR2: LGHDT, YNNKEL (reference sequence).

This clonotype was picked up a small number of times. The chain recombines TRBV28 with TRBJ1-5; a possible D gene is TRBD1 (6 bases). Germline-derived CDR1 and CDR2 are MDHEN and SYDVKM. V dropped 2 bases and J dropped 6 bases, with 14 bases sitting between them. The CDR3 is 15 amino acids. CDR3 DNA: TGTGCCAGCAGTTTACCAGGGGTAGAAATTCAGCCCCAGCATTTT. Translation: CASSLPGVEIQPQHF.

The V and J genes are TRBV5-1 and TRBJ2-3; 9 bases fit TRBD1. CDR3 length: 16 residues. Looked up from germline, CDR1 is SGHRS and CDR2 is YFSETQ. V lost 2 bases and J lost 1; bases outside the gene matches: 5. In DNA form, the CDR3 reads TGCGCCAGCAGCTTCCCCCGGGACAGGGGCACAGATACGCAGTATTTT. As protein: CASSFPRDRGTDTQYF. Full variable domain (missing parts from reference TRBV5-1 and TRBJ2-3): KAGVTQTPRYLIKTRGQQVTLSCSPISGHRSVSWYQQTPGQGLQFLFEYFSETQRNKGNFPGRFSGRQFSNSRSEMNVSTLELGDSALYLCASSFPRDRGTDTQYFGPGTRLTVL.

In regard to this clonotype: A read error is possible here, since a much larger clone lies one base away. The rearrangement joins TRBV4-1 to TRBJ2-1; TRBD2 agrees at 11 bases. Germline V CDR1 and CDR2: MGHRA, YSYEKL. The V gene end was trimmed by 3 bases and the J gene end by 9 bases; junction bases not matched to a gene: 10. CDR3 length: 16 residues. The CDR3 DNA reads TGCGCCAGCAGCCACGCCCTAGCGGGAGGCCGCGGTGAGCAGTTCTTC. This gives the protein CASSHALAGGRGEQFF.